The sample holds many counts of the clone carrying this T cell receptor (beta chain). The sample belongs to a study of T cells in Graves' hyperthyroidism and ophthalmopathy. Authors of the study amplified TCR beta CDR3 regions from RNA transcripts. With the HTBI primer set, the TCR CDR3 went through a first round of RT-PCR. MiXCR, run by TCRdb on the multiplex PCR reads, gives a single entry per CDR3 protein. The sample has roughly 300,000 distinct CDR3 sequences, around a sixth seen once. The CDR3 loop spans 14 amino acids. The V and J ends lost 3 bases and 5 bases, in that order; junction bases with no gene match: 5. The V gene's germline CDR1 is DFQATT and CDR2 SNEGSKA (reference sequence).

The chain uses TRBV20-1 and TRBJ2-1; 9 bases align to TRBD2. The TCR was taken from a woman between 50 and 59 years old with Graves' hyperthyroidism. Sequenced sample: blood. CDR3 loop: CSASSLAGNNEQFF. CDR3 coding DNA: TGCAGTGCTAGTAGCCTAGCGGGAAACAATGAGCAGTTCTTC.